This record covers a single T cell receptor (beta chain). The antigen is unknown. MiXCR was run by TCRdb on the 5' RACE reads, yielding one entry per CDR3 protein. The repertoire has approximately 240,000 distinct CDR3 sequences, around 17% of them found once; the top ten carry approximately 3.6%. These data are taken from a study of T-cell memory formation after mild COVID-19. The overall study: Clustering of TCRs was largely donor specific. Regarding the study as a whole: The appearance of some responding clones in pre-infection memory suggested that cross-reactive memory joined. Clones contracting across day 15 to 85 had a balanced CD4/CD8 profile; later expanding clones leaned CD4+.

The sample consisted of PBMCs or a T cell subset sorted from them (not recorded which). The source of this sequence is a man aged 18 to 35 who had mild COVID-19 (a few samples of this study predate the infection). Cell type and time point are not known.

The CDR3 DNA follows: TGTGCCACCAGCCGCGGGGAGCTGTTTTTT. Protein: CATSRGELFF. J is TRBJ2-2 and V is TRBV15; no firm D call. Germline values: CDR1 LNHNV, CDR2 YYDKDF (reference sequence). V lost 5 bases and J 7 bases, leaving 2 bases between the germline ends. CDR3 length: 10 amino acids.